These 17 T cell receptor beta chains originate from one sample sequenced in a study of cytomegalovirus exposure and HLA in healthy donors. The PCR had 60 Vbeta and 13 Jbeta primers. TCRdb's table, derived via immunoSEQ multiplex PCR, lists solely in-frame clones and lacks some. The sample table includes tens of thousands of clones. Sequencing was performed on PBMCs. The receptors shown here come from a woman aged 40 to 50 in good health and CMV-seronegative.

This CDR3 reads CSAMRGYGYTF. In DNA, the CDR3 is TGCAGTGCGATGCGAGGCTATGGCTACACCTTC. V gene TRBV20-1 combines with J gene TRBJ1-2; D ambiguous. The germline V and J ends were trimmed by 6 bases and 4 bases, with 9 bases remaining between them. The CDR3 is 11 amino acids. The germline V gene encodes CDR1 DFQATT and CDR2 SNEGSKA (reference sequence).

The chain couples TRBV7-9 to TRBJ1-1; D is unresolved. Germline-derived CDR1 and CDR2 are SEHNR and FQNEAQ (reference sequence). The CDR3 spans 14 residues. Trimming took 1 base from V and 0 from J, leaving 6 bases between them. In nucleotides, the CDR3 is TGTGCCAGCAGCTTAGTCCCCGTGAACACTGAAGCTTTCTTT. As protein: CASSLVPVNTEAFF.

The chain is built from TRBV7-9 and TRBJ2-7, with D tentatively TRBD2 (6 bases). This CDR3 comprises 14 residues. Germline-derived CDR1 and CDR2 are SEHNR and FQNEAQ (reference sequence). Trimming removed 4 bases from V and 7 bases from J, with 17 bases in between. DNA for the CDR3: TGTGCCAGCAGCTCGGACCCTAGCGTTGGGGAGCAGTACTTC. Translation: CASSSDPSVGEQYF.

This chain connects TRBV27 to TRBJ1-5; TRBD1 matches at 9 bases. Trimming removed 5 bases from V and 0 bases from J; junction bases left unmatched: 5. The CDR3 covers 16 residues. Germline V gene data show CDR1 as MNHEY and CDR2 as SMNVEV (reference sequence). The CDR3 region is CASSLGQGNSNQPQHF. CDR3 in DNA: TGTGCCAGCAGTCTCGGACAGGGGAATAGCAATCAGCCCCAGCATTTT.

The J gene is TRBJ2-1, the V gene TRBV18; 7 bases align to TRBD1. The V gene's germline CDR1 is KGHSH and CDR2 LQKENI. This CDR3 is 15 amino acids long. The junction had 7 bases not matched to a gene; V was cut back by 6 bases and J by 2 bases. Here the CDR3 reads CASSPGQDTYNEQFF. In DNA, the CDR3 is TGTGCCAGCTCCCCCGGACAGGACACCTACAATGAGCAGTTCTTC.

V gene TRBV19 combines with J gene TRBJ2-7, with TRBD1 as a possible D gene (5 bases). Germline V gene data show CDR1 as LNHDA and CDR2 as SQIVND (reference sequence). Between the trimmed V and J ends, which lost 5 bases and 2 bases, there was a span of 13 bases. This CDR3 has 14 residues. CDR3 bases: TGTGCCAGTAGTTCCTTGACAGCCGCCTACGAGCAGTACTTC. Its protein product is CASSSLTAAYEQYF.

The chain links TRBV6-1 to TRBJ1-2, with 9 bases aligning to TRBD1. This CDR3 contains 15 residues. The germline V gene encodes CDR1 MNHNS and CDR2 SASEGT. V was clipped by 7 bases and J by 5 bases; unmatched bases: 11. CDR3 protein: CASNERGQGEYGYTF. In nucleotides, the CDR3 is TGTGCCAGCAACGAACGGGGACAGGGCGAGTATGGCTACACCTTC.

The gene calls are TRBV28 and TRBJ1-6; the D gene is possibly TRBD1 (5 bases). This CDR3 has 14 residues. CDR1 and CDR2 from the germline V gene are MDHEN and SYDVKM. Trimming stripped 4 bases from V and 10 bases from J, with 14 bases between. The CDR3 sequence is CASSSAGLASPLHF. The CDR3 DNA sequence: TGTGCCAGCAGTTCCGCGGGACTCGCCTCACCCCTCCACTTT. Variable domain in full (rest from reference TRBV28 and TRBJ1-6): DVKVTQSSRYLVKRTGEKVFLECVQDMDHENMFWYRQDPGLGLRLIYFSYDVKMKEKGDIPEGYSVSREKKERFSLILESASTNQTSMYLCASSSAGLASPLHFGNGTRLTVT.

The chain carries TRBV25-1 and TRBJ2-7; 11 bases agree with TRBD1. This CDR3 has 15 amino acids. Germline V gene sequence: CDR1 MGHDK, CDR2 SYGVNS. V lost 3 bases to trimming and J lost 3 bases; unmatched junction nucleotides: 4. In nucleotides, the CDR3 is TGTGCCAGCAGTGACCTCGGGACAGGGGGCTACGAGCAGTACTTC. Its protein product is CASSDLGTGGYEQYF.

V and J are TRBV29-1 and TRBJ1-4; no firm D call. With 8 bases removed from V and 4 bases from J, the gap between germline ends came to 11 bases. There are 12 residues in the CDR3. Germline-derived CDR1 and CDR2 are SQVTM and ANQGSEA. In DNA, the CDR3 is TGCAGCACCGTCGACTTTAATGAAAAACTGTTTTTT. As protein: CSTVDFNEKLFF.

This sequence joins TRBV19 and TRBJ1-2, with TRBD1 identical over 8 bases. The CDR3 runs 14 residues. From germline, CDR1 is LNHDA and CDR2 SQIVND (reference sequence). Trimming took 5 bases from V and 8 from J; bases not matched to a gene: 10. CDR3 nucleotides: TGTGCCAGTAGTCCGACCCGACAGGGGACAGGCTACACCTTC. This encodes CASSPTRQGTGYTF.

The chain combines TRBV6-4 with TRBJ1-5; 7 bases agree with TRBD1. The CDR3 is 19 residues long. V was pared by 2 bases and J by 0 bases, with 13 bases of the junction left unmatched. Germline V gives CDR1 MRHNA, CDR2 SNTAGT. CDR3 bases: TGTGCCAGCAGTGACGGCTTATCATTCAGGGGGGTTAGCAATCAGCCCCAGCATTTT. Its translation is CASSDGLSFRGVSNQPQHF.

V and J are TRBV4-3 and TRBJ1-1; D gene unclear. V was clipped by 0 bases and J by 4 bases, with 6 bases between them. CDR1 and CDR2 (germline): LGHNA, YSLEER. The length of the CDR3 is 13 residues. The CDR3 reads CASSQDLSTEAFF. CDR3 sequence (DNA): TGCGCCAGCAGCCAAGACCTAAGCACTGAAGCTTTCTTT.

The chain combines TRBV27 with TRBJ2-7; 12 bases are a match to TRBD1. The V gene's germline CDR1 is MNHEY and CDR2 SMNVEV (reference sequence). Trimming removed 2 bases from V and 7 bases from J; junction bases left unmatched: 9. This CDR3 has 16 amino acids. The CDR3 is CASSLAAGTGGGEQYF. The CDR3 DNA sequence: TGTGCCAGCAGTTTAGCCGCCGGGACAGGGGGCGGGGAGCAGTACTTC.

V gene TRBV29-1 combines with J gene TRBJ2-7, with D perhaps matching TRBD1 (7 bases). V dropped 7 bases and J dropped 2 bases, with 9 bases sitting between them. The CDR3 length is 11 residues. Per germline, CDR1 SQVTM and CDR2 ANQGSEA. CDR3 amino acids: CSGGTAYEQYF. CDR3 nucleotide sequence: TGCAGCGGCGGGACAGCCTACGAGCAGTACTTC.

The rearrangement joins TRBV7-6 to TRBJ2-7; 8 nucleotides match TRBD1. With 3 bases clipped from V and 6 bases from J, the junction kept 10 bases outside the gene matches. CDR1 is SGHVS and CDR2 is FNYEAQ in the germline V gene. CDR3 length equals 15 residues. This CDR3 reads CASSFLMGQGAEQYF. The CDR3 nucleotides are TGTGCCAGCAGCTTCCTGATGGGGCAGGGGGCCGAGCAGTACTTC.

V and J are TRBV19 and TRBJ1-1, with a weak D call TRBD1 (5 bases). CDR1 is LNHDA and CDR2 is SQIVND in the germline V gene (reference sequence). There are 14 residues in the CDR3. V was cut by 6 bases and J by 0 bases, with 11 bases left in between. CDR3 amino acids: CASSETVMNTEAFF. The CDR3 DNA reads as TGTGCCAGTAGCGAGACAGTCATGAACACTGAAGCTTTCTTT.